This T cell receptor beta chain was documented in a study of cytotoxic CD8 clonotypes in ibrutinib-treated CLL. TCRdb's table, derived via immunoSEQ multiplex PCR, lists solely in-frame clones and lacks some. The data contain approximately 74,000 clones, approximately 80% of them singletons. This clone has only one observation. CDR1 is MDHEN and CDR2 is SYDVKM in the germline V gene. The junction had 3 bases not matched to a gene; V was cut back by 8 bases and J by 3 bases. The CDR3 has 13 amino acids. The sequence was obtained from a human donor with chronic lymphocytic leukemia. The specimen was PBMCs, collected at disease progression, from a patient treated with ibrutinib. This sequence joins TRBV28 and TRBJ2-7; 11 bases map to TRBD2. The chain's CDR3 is CASLGLADYEQYF. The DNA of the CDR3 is TGTGCCAGCCTGGGACTAGCGGACTACGAGCAGTACTTC.